This passage covers 4 T cell receptor beta chains from one sample sequenced in a study of radiation and T cells in renal cell carcinoma (dated by TCRdb to about 2020). The library relied on the immunoSEQ multiplex PCR assay. This is the immuneACCESS table as TCRdb keeps it, with only in-frame sequences that have V and J called. A part of the clones is gone; compared with another copy, unresolved V genes explain less than half, and the rest is unexplained. This sample lists more than 65,000 clones; around 85% were detected once. The ten top clones hold about 22% of the sample. According to the study, the label for this sample's time point signals: blood 2 weeks post-SBRT. The intended sense of this specimen's treatment or condition label: 15 Gy SBRT to primary tumor, nephrectomy 4 weeks later. Sequenced material: blood, taken from a patient whose treatment included radiotherapy and nephrectomy. The receptors originated from a woman between 50 and 59 years old with renal cell carcinoma.

The CDR3 spells CASSTDYTEAFF. The DNA of the CDR3 is TGTGCCAGCAGTACAGACTACACTGAAGCTTTCTTT. V is TRBV7-2 and J is TRBJ1-1; no reliable D call. The CDR3 length is 12 residues. Germline loops: CDR1 SGHTA, CDR2 FQGNSA. Trimming took off 6 bases at V and 3 bases at J, with 8 bases between the two ends.

This sequence joins TRBV10-3 and TRBJ1-3; D gene unclear. The CDR3 spans 15 residues. Trimming removed 6 bases from V and 4 bases from J, with 16 bases in between. Per germline, CDR1 ENHRY and CDR2 SYGVKD. CDR3 region: CAISRTRTEGNTIYF. Here the CDR3 DNA reads TGTGCCATCAGCCGGACGAGAACCGAGGGAAACACCATATATTTT.

This chain uses TRBV5-1 with TRBJ2-2; D remains ambiguous. This CDR3 region has 15 residues. Germline lookup yields CDR1 SGHRS and CDR2 YFSETQ. V lost 1 base, J lost 0 bases, and 7 bases lay in between. The CDR3 region is CASSLSSANTGELFF. Here the CDR3 DNA reads TGCGCCAGCAGCTTGTCTTCAGCGAACACCGGGGAGCTGTTTTTT.

The chain links TRBV7-9 to TRBJ1-3; a possible D gene is TRBD1 (5 bases). The V gene lost 1 base and the J gene lost 0 bases, with 13 bases spanning the gap. Germline CDR1 reads SEHNR; CDR2 reads FQNEAQ (reference sequence). The CDR3 sequence is 17 residues long. CDR3: CASSLDRLTLSGNTIYF. The DNA for the CDR3 is TGTGCCAGCAGCTTAGACAGGCTTACTCTCTCTGGAAACACCATATATTTT.